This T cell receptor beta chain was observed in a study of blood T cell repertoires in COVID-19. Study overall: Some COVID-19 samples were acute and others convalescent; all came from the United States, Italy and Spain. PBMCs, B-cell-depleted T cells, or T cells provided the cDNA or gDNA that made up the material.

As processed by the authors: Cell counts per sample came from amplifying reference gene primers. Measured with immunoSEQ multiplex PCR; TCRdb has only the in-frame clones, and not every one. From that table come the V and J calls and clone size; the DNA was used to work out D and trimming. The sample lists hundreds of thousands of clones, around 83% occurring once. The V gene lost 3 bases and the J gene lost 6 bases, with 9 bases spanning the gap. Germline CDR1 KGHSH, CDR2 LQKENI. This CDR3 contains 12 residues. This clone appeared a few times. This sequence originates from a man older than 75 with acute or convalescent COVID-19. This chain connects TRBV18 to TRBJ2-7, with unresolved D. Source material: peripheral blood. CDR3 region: CASSPATPEQYF. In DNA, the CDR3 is TGTGCCAGCTCACCTGCGACACCCGAGCAGTACTTC. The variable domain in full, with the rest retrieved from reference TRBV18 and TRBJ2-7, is NAGVMQNPRHLVRRRGQEARLRCSPMKGHSHVYWYRQLPEEGLKFMVYLQKENIIDESGMPKERFSAEFPKEGPSILRIQQVVRGDSAAYFCASSPATPEQYFGPGTRLTVT.